This TCR beta chain appears in the sequencing data of a study of blood T cells in healthy people across ages. This clonotype was observed at least ten times. As yet, its antigen is unknown. Findings of the study overall: More naive CD4+ cells and higher diversity marked long-lived donors relative to aged donors.

Sample-barcoded 5' priming and a J-beta primer mix drove a second PCR of 7 to 11 cycles. TCRdb re-derived calls from the 5' RACE reads in MiXCR, one entry per CDR3 protein. The data show 850,000 or so distinct CDR3 sequences, with under 30% seen just once and approximately 15% held by the top ten. The CDR3 contains 15 residues. Per the germline V gene, CDR1 is SGHTA and CDR2 is FQGNSA. V dropped 0 bases and J dropped 4; count of bases not matched to a gene: 4. Sequencing input: blood. This receptor was identified in a woman of 80 years or more in good health. The V gene is TRBV7-2, the J gene TRBJ2-3; 7 nucleotides match TRBD1. CDR3: CASSLARTGADTQYF. CDR3 DNA: TGTGCCAGCAGCTTAGCTAGGACAGGCGCAGATACGCAGTATTTT.